Included here is one T cell receptor (beta chain) sequence, with context. No antigen is known for it. Germline is not matched at one junction end, which may reflect a read error. With 60 Vbeta and 13 Jbeta primers, the PCR was carried out. Assay: immunoSEQ multiplex PCR; the TCRdb copy retains only in-frame clones and omits some. The sample lists 110,000 or so clones, about 80% occurring once. The record originates from a study of cytomegalovirus exposure and HLA in healthy donors. On the study more broadly: A prior study identified just under 120 million unique TCR beta sequences from about 179 million T cells.

There are 15 residues in the CDR3. The germline CDR1 and CDR2 sequences are SGHTA and FQGNSA. Findings and limits, study-wide: A later analysis reported that several of the most significant clusters appeared to be linked to common viral pathogens, among them Epstein-Barr virus. When a later analysis compared HLA-associated TCR beta chains with equally common others, the HLA-associated chains turned out to be more clonally expanded and to have lower generation probabilities. Reports credit the classifier with highly specific, highly sensitive diagnosis of cytomegalovirus status.

This TCR came from a woman aged 50 to 65 in good health and CMV-seropositive. The chain combines TRBV7-2 with TRBJ2-7; TRBD1 might be the D (6 bases). Sequenced sample: PBMCs. CDR3 region: CASSQFGTFEYEQYF. In nucleotides, the CDR3 is TGCGCCAGCAGCCAATTCGGGACATTTGAGTACGAGCAGTACTTC.